This entry features one TCR beta chain sequence. The primer mix had 60 Vbeta and 13 Jbeta primers. As processed by the authors: Among the unique TCR beta chains that a later analysis counted, about 84 million in all, roughly 11 million were shared. Only in-frame clones appear in the TCRdb table, and some are missing; sequencing was by immunoSEQ multiplex PCR. V and J calls plus clone size are reproduced from that table; the DNA served to infer D and trimming. The sample shows about 160,000 clones, 78% of them seen only once. The sample is drawn from a study of cytomegalovirus exposure and HLA in healthy donors. The CDR3 is 14 residues long. V lost 1 base and J 3 bases, leaving 9 bases between the germline ends. CDR1 is SGHAT and CDR2 is FQNNGV in the germline V gene.

The sample was PBMCs. The chain is built from TRBV11-2 and TRBJ1-2; D not certain. The TCR comes from a woman between 40 and 55 years old in good health and CMV-seronegative. In DNA, the CDR3 is TGTGCCAGCAGCTTAGGTTCCAACTACTATGGCTACACCTTC. It translates to CASSLGSNYYGYTF.